The TCR beta chain described here comes from a study of shared clonotypes between healthy human individuals. TCRdb's copy holds only in-frame clones and misses some; the assay was immunoSEQ multiplex PCR. The sample has over a million clones, 75% seen once. Looked up from germline, CDR1 is KGHSH and CDR2 is LQKENI. The germline V and J ends were trimmed by 1 base and 4 bases, with 10 bases remaining between them. The length of the CDR3 is 14 residues. Material: memory CD4+ T cells sorted from blood. Subset: CD45RA-negative fraction. The chain uses TRBV18 and TRBJ1-1; unclear D gene. The TCR sequence derives from a man aged 18 to 30 in good health. The CDR3 loop reads CASSPQGMGTEAFF. CDR3 DNA sequence: TGTGCCAGCTCACCACAGGGTATGGGCACTGAAGCTTTCTTT.